This T cell receptor beta chain derives from a study of long-term antiretroviral therapy in people with HIV (dated by TCRdb to about 2022). The study in broad terms: Collection of the earliest samples took place about a decade ahead of the 2015 WHO recommendation for immediate ART, at a time when ART was typically delayed until CD4 counts fell. This retrospective serial study examined whether starting ART and sustained HIV suppression were associated with changes in the composition and diversity of the TRB repertoire in peripheral blood. A total of 192 cryopreserved PBMC samples were contributed to the cohort by 30 adults with confirmed HIV infection, with samples collected serially over a mean of roughly six years (range 1-12). Among the approximately 30 participants with HIV, eleven to twelve were female. No cross-contamination during QIAcube processing turned up in test extractions that ran a monoclonal T-cell line alongside more than 30 polyclonal samples.

Broad study findings and their caveats: Starting ART was linked to a significant rise in TRB diversity, yet even with long-term ART the diversity remained significantly lower than in transplant donor controls. Since PBMC availability was limited, sequencing covered only the TCR beta chain, with no alpha chain pairing. Expanded TRB clones identified before ART initiation dominated the repertoire at all time points, although this dominance fluctuated and declined in many PLHIV after ART. HIV repertoires had narrower CDR3 length ranges than controls, and the network structure suggested an antigen-experienced repertoire that shifted only slightly toward naive after ART. Because pre-ART samples had limited cell numbers, unsorted PBMC were profiled rather than sorted CD4+ and CD8+ T cells. The samples span the years 2004 to 2017, and the ART regimens used may be less effective than current regimens. Inferences about post-ART repertoire changes are limited because no data were available on ART adherence, viral resistance or therapy changes.

Participants were included only if at least one PBMC sample before ART initiation and at least two post-ART samples were available. Treatment was received in the United States of America by all participants with HIV. Before DNA extraction, cryopreserved samples of about 0.9-10 million PBMC were thawed and then washed. At the time of the earliest PBMC sample for each participant with HIV, ages ranged from about 23 to 60 years. PBMC samples were contributed by each participant from 1-4 timepoints before ART initiation and 2-8 timepoints after ART initiation, with a median of 7 samples. For every participant, serial HIV viral load, CD4+ T-cell count, ART history and demographic data were obtained. Genomic DNA was extracted from unsorted PBMC with a Qiagen kit on a QIAcube, with processing performed in batches of 12 samples. As to this clone: This clone's antigen is unknown. Nothing much larger sits one base from this clone, and base qualities are not available.

Sequencing of the TRB variable region was done with the immunoSEQ hsTCRB v3.0 assay at survey level resolution. The targeted TRB sequencing depth was about 35,000-55,000 T-cell genomes per sample. TRB libraries were pooled and sequenced on an Illumina MiSeq using a v3 150-cycle kit. The study's processing was this. Analysis of repertoires was carried out in R inside a reproducible Nextflow workflow spanning QC, data transformation and analysis. LymphoSeq2, an R package for exploring AIRR-Seq data, was used to implement the custom analyses. After excluding a handful of samples that yielded fewer than 5000 total TRB sequences, under 200 HIV repertoires remained for analysis. Among the roughly 180 retained HIV repertoires, 59 were collected before ART initiation and roughly 130 after ART initiation. Each repertoire was downsampled to 5000 TRB nucleotide sequences, and summary statistics were averaged across 100 downsampling iterations. The analysis kept only TRB sequences whose CDR3 regions were at least seven amino acids long. A Shannon entropy-derived clonality score and the Gini coefficient were used to measure diversity. Repertoire networks linked the top 5000 CDR3 amino acid sequences whenever two sequences differed by an edit distance of one. GLIPH2 predicted antigen specificity groups and MHC restriction for TRB CDR3 amino acid sequences. Known CMV, EBV, HIV or tissue antigen associations were flagged by matching CDR3 amino acid sequences against VDJdb and McPAS-TCR. Pre-ART, post-ART and control groups were compared with Wilcoxon signed-rank tests and Holm-Bonferroni correction. This immuneACCESS table, as held by TCRdb, lists in-frame sequences with V and J called but not all clones. Of the missing ones, under half trace to an unresolved V gene in checked studies; the others have no known cause. That table supplies the V and J calls and clone size; D and trimming were determined from the DNA. In all, the sample holds around 32,000 clones, and 95% to 98% of those were seen once. The biggest ten clones account for 1.5% to 2% of the sample.

Looking up the germline V gene yields CDR1 SGDLS and CDR2 YYNGEE. Including cysteine and phenylalanine, the CDR3 has 18 amino acids. Only the CDR3 portion is preserved as DNA: 54 bases, with reading frame beginning at the first base. At the junction V is shortened by 3 bases and J by 10 bases; bases outside the gene matches: 14. This sequence was found in a man between 25 and 39 years old with HIV. This sample comprised unsorted PBMCs, obtained 7.6 years after starting antiretroviral therapy. The chain is encoded by TRBV9 joined to TRBJ2-1; TRBD2 aligns with 15 central bases. The DNA reads TGTGCCAGCAGCGAACCTCTCGAGGGACTAGCGGGGGGCCAAGAGCAGTTCTTC. Translated, this gives CASSEPLEGLAGGQEQFF.